The entry that follows covers one T cell receptor (beta chain) sequence. Its antigen remains unknown. Assay used: immunoSEQ multiplex PCR; TCRdb lists only in-frame clones, some missing. Of about 82,000 clones listed, around 72% were seen once; the top ten hold over 13%. V dropped 5 bases and J dropped 3; count of bases not matched to a gene: 10. Germline CDR1 MNHEY, CDR2 SVGAGI. The CDR3 length is 15 residues. The data stem from a study of radiotherapy plus CTLA-4 blockade in lung cancer. Background on the study: Among enrolled patients, over 15% responded and roughly 28% achieved disease control. Study-level findings and limits: An expansion of tumor-derived TCR clones occurred in blood after radiotherapy plus ipilimumab.

Lung cancer patients with chemo-refractory metastatic non-small-cell disease were given focal radiation plus CTLA-4 blockade with ipilimumab. The sample was peripheral blood, taken from a patient treated with radiotherapy plus ipilimumab. The clonotype originates from a human donor with non-small cell lung cancer that progressed on radiotherapy plus ipilimumab. This chain joins TRBV6-5 and TRBJ2-7; the match to TRBD1 covers 7 bases. The CDR3: CASSASTGLLYEQYF. The CDR3, as DNA: TGTGCCAGCAGTGCCTCGACAGGGTTACTCTACGAGCAGTACTTC.